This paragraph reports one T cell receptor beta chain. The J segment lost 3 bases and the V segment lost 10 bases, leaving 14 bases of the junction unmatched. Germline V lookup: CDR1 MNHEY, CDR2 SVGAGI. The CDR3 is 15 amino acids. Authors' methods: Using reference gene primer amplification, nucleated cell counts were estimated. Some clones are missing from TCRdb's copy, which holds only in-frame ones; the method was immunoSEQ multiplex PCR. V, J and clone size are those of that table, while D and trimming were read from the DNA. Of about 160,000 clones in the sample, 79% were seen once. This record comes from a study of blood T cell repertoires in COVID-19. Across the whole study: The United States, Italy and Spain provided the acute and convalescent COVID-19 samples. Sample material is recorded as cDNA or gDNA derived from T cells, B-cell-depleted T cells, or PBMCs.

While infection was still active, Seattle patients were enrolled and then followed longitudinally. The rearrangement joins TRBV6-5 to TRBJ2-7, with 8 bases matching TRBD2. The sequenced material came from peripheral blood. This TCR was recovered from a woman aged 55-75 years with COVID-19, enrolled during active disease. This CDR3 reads CATITSGYGIYEQYF. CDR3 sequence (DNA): TGTGCCACCATTACTAGCGGCTATGGTATCTACGAGCAGTACTTC.